This TCR beta chain was identified in a study of early T cells in non-severe SARS-CoV-2 infection. Study results and limitations: CD4 and private specificities were missed by VDJdb matching, which favored anti-spike CD8 responses.

The CDR3 is 14 amino acids. The germline V and J ends were trimmed by 4 bases and 0 bases, with 6 bases remaining between them. Germline CDR1 and CDR2: MNHEY and SVGAGI. One entry per CDR3 protein, called by TCRdb with MiXCR from the 5' RACE reads. Of 55,000 to 70,000 distinct CDR3 sequences listed, approximately 12% are singletons. For this clonotype: As yet, its antigen is unknown.

The TCR originated in an adult who was a healthcare worker with PCR-confirmed SARS-CoV-2 infection or an uninfected control (not recorded which). J is TRBJ1-4 and V is TRBV6-5; weak D call: TRBD1 (5 bases). The sample comprised whole blood. CDR3 loop: CASSWTTTNEKLFF. The CDR3 DNA reads as TGTGCCAGCAGTTGGACAACAACTAATGAAAAACTGTTTTTT.